Below, 16 T cell receptor beta chains from the same sample are listed, as sequenced in a study of control samples from healthy donors and cancer patients (dated by TCRdb to about 2020). The method behind the library was the immunoSEQ multiplex PCR assay. TCRdb stores this immuneACCESS table with in-frame sequences only. Part of the clones is absent; in the studies checked, under half of the shortfall reflects unresolved V genes, and no reason is known for the rest. For this sample the table gives 350,000 to 450,000 clones, of which around 90% were detected only once. The ten top clones hold around 6.4% of the sample. The sequenced sample was PBMCs. These receptors came from a man aged 35-49 years with head and neck cancer.

The chain carries TRBV3-1 (or the pseudogene TRBV3-2) and TRBJ1-5; no reliable D call. Trimming took 4 bases from V and 10 from J, leaving 8 bases between them. The germline V gene encodes CDR1 LGHDT and CDR2 YNNKEL (reference sequence). The CDR3 has 11 amino acids. The CDR3 nucleotides are TGTGCCAGCAGCCCCCGGGGACCCCAGCATTTT. Translation: CASSPRGPQHF.

The gene calls are TRBV11-2 and TRBJ2-1, with D unclear. The germline V gene encodes CDR1 SGHAT and CDR2 FQNNGV. V lost 2 bases and J 9 bases, leaving 14 bases between the germline ends. This CDR3 contains 14 residues. The CDR3 region is CASSLFHNSVEQFF. CDR3 coding DNA: TGTGCCAGCAGCTTATTTCACAACTCGGTTGAGCAGTTCTTC.

This clone was seen a single time. At the DNA level, this CDR3 is encoded by other sequences in the same sample as well. The chain is built from TRBV28 and TRBJ1-2; no reliable D call. The V gene's germline CDR1 is MDHEN and CDR2 SYDVKM. The length of the CDR3 is 20 residues. The V gene lost 8 bases and the J gene lost 1 base, with 32 bases spanning the gap. The CDR3 nucleotides read TGTGCCAGCGAACCAGCCGGTATCGGTGGCCGAACCTCCGGTAACTATGGCTACACCTTC. Its translation: CASEPAGIGGRTSGNYGYTF.

CDR3 nucleotide sequence: TGTGCCAGCAGCTTAGCTTCTAGCGGGGGCCTTTACAATGAGCAGTTCTTC. Its protein is CASSLASSGGLYNEQFF. The chain is built from TRBV7-9 and TRBJ2-1; 10 nucleotides line up with TRBD2. The germline V gene has CDR1 SEHNR and CDR2 FQNEAQ (reference sequence). The length of the CDR3 is 17 residues. The junction had 6 bases not matched to a gene; V was cut back by 0 bases and J by 4 bases.

The V gene is TRBV29-1, the J gene TRBJ2-7; 9 nucleotides line up with TRBD1. The CDR3 has 14 residues. Germline lookup yields CDR1 SQVTM and CDR2 ANQGSEA. V lost 4 bases to trimming and J lost 6 bases; unmatched junction nucleotides: 10. The CDR3 is CSVGRKDRGFEQYF. CDR3 nucleotide sequence: TGCAGCGTTGGCAGGAAGGACAGGGGATTCGAGCAGTACTTC.

The chain recombines TRBV7-2 with TRBJ2-7; D unresolved. CDR1 SGHTA and CDR2 FQGNSA come from the germline V gene. This CDR3 contains 14 residues. The V end lost 3 bases, the J end lost 4 bases, and 13 bases lay between the germline ends. CDR3 sequence reads: CASSFGQGRYEQYF. The CDR3, as DNA: TGTGCCAGCAGCTTCGGTCAAGGAAGGTACGAGCAGTACTTC.

The genes are TRBV19 and TRBJ2-1, with 14 bases lining up with TRBD2. Germline assignment: CDR1 LNHDA and CDR2 SQIVND (reference sequence). The CDR3 is 14 residues long. V shed 5 bases and J 9 bases; nucleotides not matched to a gene: 3. DNA of the CDR3: TGTGCCAGTAGTTTGGGACTAGCGGGAGTTGAGCAGTTCTTC. Translation: CASSLGLAGVEQFF. Looking up the rest from reference TRBV19 and TRBJ2-1 gives the full variable domain: DGGITQSPKYLFRKEGQNVTLSCEQNLNHDAMYWYRQDPGQGLRLIYYSQIVNDFQKGDIAEGYSVSREKKESFPLTVTSAQKNPTAFYLCASSLGLAGVEQFFGPGTRLTVL.

The genes are TRBV5-6 and TRBJ1-5; 9 bases align to TRBD1. This CDR3 contains 14 residues. Germline V gives CDR1 SGHDT, CDR2 YYEEEE. With V trimmed by 3 bases and J by 6 bases, 4 bases remained unmatched. Here the CDR3 reads CASSWGTGSQPQHF. CDR3 DNA sequence: TGTGCCAGCAGCTGGGGGACAGGGTCTCAGCCCCAGCATTTT.

The J gene is TRBJ1-4, the V gene TRBV21-1; the table's D call TRBD1 went unverified against the DNA. TRBV21-1 is noted as a pseudogene. CDR3 size: 16 residues. CDR3 loop: CASSRKGGTGNEKLFF. CDR3 DNA: TGTGCCAGCAGCAGAAAAGGGGGGACAGGGAATGAAAAACTGTTTTTT.

V gene TRBV6-5 combines with J gene TRBJ1-1; D remains unclear. The V gene lost 0 bases and the J gene lost 10 bases, with 3 bases spanning the gap. CDR3 length: 10 amino acids. CDR1 and CDR2 from the germline V gene are MNHEY and SVGAGI. The CDR3 DNA follows: TGTGCCAGCAGTTACTCGATAGCTTTCTTT. Its protein is CASSYSIAFF.

The chain recombines TRBV27 with TRBJ1-6; a weak D match, TRBD1 (5 bases). Germline CDR1 is MNHEY and CDR2 is SMNVEV (reference sequence). V shed 5 bases and J shed 6 bases, with 38 bases lying between them. CDR3 size: 23 residues. CDR3 DNA sequence: TGTGCCAGCAGTCCCCGGAAGTCTGGGGTGACCATGACAGCCCAGAGGTCTAATTCACCCCTCCACTTT. The encoded protein is CASSPRKSGVTMTAQRSNSPLHF.

The chain has TRBV10-3 and TRBJ1-2, with D maybe TRBD1 (6 bases). The CDR3 is 13 amino acids. Germline loops: CDR1 ENHRY, CDR2 SYGVKD. The germline V and J ends were trimmed by 2 bases and 3 bases, with 7 bases remaining between them. In nucleotides, the CDR3 is TGTGCCATCAGTGAGCGGACAGACTATGGCTACACCTTC. It specifies CAISERTDYGYTF.

This chain joins TRBV5-8 and TRBJ1-5; unclear D gene. The length of the CDR3 is 15 residues. The germline CDR1 and CDR2 sequences are SGHTS and YDEGEE. Trimming removed 5 bases at V and 3 bases at J, with 15 bases between. CDR3 bases: TGTGCCAGCAGTCTTCTATTGGGGTCCAATCAGCCCCAGCATTTT. Translated, it gives CASSLLLGSNQPQHF.

The chain employs TRBV9 and TRBJ1-2, with D uncertain. CDR1 and CDR2 (germline): SGDLS, YYNGEE. This CDR3 is built from 12 residues. V lost 0 bases to trimming and J lost 8 bases, with 8 bases between them. CDR3 DNA: TGTGCCAGCAGCGTAGGTCCGGAGGGCTACACCTTC. Protein product: CASSVGPEGYTF.

This clone was detected once. The chain uses TRBV20-1 and TRBJ1-1; D is possibly TRBD1 (5 bases). This CDR3 is 10 amino acids long. Trimming shortened V by 3 bases and J by 10 bases, and 9 bases separated the two germline ends. CDR1 is DFQATT and CDR2 is SNEGSKA in the germline V gene (reference sequence). The CDR3 sequence is CSARQGGAFF. CDR3 DNA: TGCAGTGCTAGGCAGGGTGGAGCTTTCTTT.

The CDR3 DNA is TGTGCCAGCAACGTGGGGCAGGGAGCCTACGAGCAGTACTTC. Its translation: CASNVGQGAYEQYF. The chain links TRBV7-2 to TRBJ2-7; D may be TRBD1 or TRBD2 (5 bases each). Trimming cost V 7 bases and J 2 bases, with 15 bases left between them. This CDR3 is built from 14 residues. CDR1 and CDR2 from the germline V gene are SGHTA and FQGNSA.